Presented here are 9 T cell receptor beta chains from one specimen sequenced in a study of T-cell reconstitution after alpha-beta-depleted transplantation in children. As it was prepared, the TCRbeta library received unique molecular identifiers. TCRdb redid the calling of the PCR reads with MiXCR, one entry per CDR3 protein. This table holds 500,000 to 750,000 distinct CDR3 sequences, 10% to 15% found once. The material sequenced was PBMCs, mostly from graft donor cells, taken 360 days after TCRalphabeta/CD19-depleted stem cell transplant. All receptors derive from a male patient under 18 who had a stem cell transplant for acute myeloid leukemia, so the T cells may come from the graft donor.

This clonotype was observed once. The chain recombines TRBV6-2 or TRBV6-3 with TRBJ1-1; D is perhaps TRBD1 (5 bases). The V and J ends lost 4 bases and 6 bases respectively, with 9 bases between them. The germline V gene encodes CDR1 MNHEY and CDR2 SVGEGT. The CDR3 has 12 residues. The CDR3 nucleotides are TGTGCCAGCAGTTCCTGGGGGGCTGAAGCTTTCTTT. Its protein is CASSSWGAEAFF.

As DNA, the CDR3 is TGCAGTGCTAGGCGGCATCCACTACCCTACGAGCAGTACTTC. This codes for CSARRHPLPYEQYF. The V gene is TRBV20-1, the J gene TRBJ2-7; no firm D call. Germline V gene sequence: CDR1 DFQATT, CDR2 SNEGSKA (reference sequence). CDR3 length equals 14 residues. The V end was cut by 3 bases, the J end by 2 bases, with 14 bases between.

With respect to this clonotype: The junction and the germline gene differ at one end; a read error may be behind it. CDR3 sequence: CASSLDSDTQYF. CDR3 coding DNA: TGCGCCAGCAGCTTGGATTCAGATACGCAGTATTTT. V is TRBV7-6 and J is TRBJ2-3; D remains ambiguous. Germline-derived CDR1 and CDR2 are SGHVS and FNYEAQ. This CDR3 spans 12 amino acids.

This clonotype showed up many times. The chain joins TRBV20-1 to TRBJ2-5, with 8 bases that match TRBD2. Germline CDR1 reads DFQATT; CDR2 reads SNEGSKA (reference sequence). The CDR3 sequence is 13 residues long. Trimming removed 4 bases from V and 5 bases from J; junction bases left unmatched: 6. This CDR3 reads CSATAGAMETQYF. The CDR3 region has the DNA TGCAGTGCTACAGCGGGAGCTATGGAGACCCAGTACTTC.

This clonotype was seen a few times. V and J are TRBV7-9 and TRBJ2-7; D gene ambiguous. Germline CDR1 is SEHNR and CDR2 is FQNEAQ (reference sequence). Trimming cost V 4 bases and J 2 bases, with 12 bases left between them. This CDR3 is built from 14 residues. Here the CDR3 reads CASSSTQATYEQYF. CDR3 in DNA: TGTGCCAGCAGCTCTACGCAGGCCACCTACGAGCAGTACTTC.

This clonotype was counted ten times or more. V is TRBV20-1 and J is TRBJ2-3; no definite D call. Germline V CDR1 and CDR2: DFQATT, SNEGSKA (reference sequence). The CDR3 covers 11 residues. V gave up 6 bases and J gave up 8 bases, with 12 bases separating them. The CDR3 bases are TGCAGTGCCAACTCAGAAACTACGCAGTATTTT. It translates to CSANSETTQYF.

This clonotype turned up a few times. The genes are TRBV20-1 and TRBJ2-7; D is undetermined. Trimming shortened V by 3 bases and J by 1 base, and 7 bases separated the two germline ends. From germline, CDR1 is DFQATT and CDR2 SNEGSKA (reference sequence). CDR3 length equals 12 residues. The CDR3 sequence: CSASVVSYEQYF. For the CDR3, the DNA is TGCAGTGCTAGCGTCGTTTCCTACGAGCAGTACTTC.

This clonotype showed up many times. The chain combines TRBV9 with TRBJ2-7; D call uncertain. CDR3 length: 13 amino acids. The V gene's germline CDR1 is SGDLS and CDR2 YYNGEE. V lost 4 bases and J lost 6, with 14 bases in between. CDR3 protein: CASSPDPRSEQYF. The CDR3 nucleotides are TGTGCCAGCAGCCCGGACCCCCGAAGCGAGCAGTACTTC.

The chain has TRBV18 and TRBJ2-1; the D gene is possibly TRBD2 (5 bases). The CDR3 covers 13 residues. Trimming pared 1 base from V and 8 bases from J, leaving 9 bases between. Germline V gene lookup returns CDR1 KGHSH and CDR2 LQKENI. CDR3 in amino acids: CASSPRMGDEQFF. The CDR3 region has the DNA TGTGCCAGCTCACCACGTATGGGAGATGAGCAGTTCTTC.